This TCR beta chain was identified during a study of T cells after yellow fever vaccination. Study as a whole: Fractions containing few cells were prepared with SMART-Seq v4 Ultra Low Input.

This clonotype was recorded at least ten times. Its antigen is currently unknown. TCRdb used MiXCR to reprocess the 5' RACE reads, holding one entry per CDR3 protein. The sample holds more than 300,000 distinct CDR3 sequences, about 6.6% seen once. Findings and caveats of the study: Some clonotypes, a small share, were shared between CD4 and CD8 compartments. In post-booster samples, most primary-vaccination clones reappeared (about 95% CD4, around 87% CD8).

This CDR3 contains 13 residues. Germline CDR1 and CDR2: SGHTA and FQGTGA. The V end lost 5 bases, the J end lost 3 bases, and 9 bases lay between the germline ends. The input for sequencing was PBMCs, taken about 49 days after the first yellow fever vaccination. This chain joins TRBV7-3 and TRBJ2-3; D not certain. This receptor was taken from a man between 18 and 35 years old who received the YFV17D yellow fever vaccine. For the CDR3, the DNA is TGTGCCAGCAGCGTCTCTAGTACAGATACGCAGTATTTT. Translating gives CASSVSSTDTQYF.